The 9 T cell receptor beta chains reported below all come from one sample, sequenced in a study of blood T cell repertoires in COVID-19. Here immunoSEQ multiplex PCR was the method, and the copy in TCRdb shows in-frame clones only, minus some. The repertoire holds around 67,000 clones, with 87% as singletons. Sequencing used peripheral blood. Source of these receptors: a man aged 45-60 years with active COVID-19.

The rearrangement links TRBV4-2 to TRBJ2-3, with D tentatively TRBD1 (6 bases). V was cut by 1 base and J by 5 bases, with 10 bases left in between. Germline V CDR1 and CDR2: LGHNA, YNFKEQ. The CDR3 totals 14 residues. CDR3 sequence (DNA): TGTGCCAGCAGCCAAGCGGGACATCAAGATACGCAGTATTTT. As protein: CASSQAGHQDTQYF.

V usage is TRBV23-1 and J usage is TRBJ2-5; 9 bases map to TRBD2. TRBV23-1 counts as an open reading frame of uncertain function. V gave up 0 bases and J gave up 7 bases; unmatched junction bases: 12. CDR3 length equals 17 residues. CDR3 loop: CASSQSDQREVGATQYF. The CDR3 nucleotides are TGCGCCAGCAGTCAATCTGACCAGCGGGAGGTCGGAGCGACCCAGTACTTC.

This clone was found once. The genes are TRBV6-5 and TRBJ2-2; TRBD1 is a possible D gene (5 bases). V lost 7 bases to trimming and J lost 4 bases, with 7 bases between them. From germline, CDR1 is MNHEY and CDR2 SVGAGI. The CDR3 is 12 amino acids. CDR3 protein: CASTGSTGELFF. The DNA of the CDR3 is TGTGCCAGCACAGGGTCCACCGGGGAGCTGTTTTTT.

This chain uses TRBV6-2 or TRBV6-3 with TRBJ1-5; TRBD1 aligns across 9 bases. V shed 3 bases, J shed 0 bases, and the junction held 9 bases outside the gene matches. This CDR3 comprises 18 residues. The germline CDR1 and CDR2 sequences are MNHEY and SVGEGT. Written as DNA, the CDR3 is TGTGCCAGCAGTTATGACAGGGGGACCTCTAATAGCAATCAGCCCCAGCATTTT. Residues: CASSYDRGTSNSNQPQHF.

J is TRBJ1-1 and V is TRBV5-4; tentatively, D is TRBD1 (5 bases). This CDR3 has 18 amino acids. Deletions cut 4 bases from V and 1 base from J, with 23 bases between. Germline V gene data show CDR1 as SGHNT and CDR2 as YYREEE (reference sequence). As DNA, the CDR3 is TGTGCCAGCAGCCCGCCCCGCGAAGGGACTGGATGGAACACTGAAGCTTTCTTT. Its protein product is CASSPPREGTGWNTEAFF.

The genes are TRBV27 and TRBJ2-1, with 13 bases identical to TRBD2. The ends lost 2 bases at V and 9 bases at J; junction bases unmatched: 7. The CDR3 is made up of 16 amino acids. Germline V CDR1 and CDR2: MNHEY, SMNVEV (reference sequence). The CDR3 DNA follows: TGTGCCAGCAGTTTAATACTAGCGGGAGGGCCCAGTGAGCAGTTCTTC. It codes for CASSLILAGGPSEQFF.

The V call is TRBV19, the J call TRBJ1-2, with 8 bases that match TRBD1. V gave up 2 bases and J gave up 8 bases; unmatched junction bases: 10. CDR1 is LNHDA and CDR2 is SQIVND in the germline V gene (reference sequence). The CDR3 covers 15 residues. In DNA, the CDR3 is TGTGCCAGTAGTATATACCAGGACAGGGCTGGCGGCTACACCTTC. Its protein is CASSIYQDRAGGYTF.

The chain uses TRBV9 and TRBJ2-3, with 12 bases lining up with TRBD2. The ends lost 4 bases at V and 3 bases at J; junction bases unmatched: 6. Germline V gene sequence: CDR1 SGDLS, CDR2 YYNGEE. The CDR3 has 16 amino acids. Here the CDR3 reads CASSPRTSGKTDTQYF. DNA for the CDR3: TGTGCCAGCAGCCCCAGGACTAGCGGGAAGACAGATACGCAGTATTTT.

This clone has a handful of counts. CDR3 DNA: TGTGCCAGCAGCTTCGGGGGACTAGCGGGCTCCGAGCAGTTCTTC. As protein: CASSFGGLAGSEQFF. This chain uses TRBV5-4 with TRBJ2-1; 12 nucleotides line up with TRBD2. Germline CDR1 is SGHNT and CDR2 is YYREEE (reference sequence). CDR3 length: 15 residues. With 2 bases clipped from V and 10 bases from J, the junction kept 7 bases outside the gene matches. Full variable domain (missing parts from reference TRBV5-4 and TRBJ2-1): ETGVTQSPTHLIKTRGQQVTLRCSSQSGHNTVSWYQQALGQGPQFIFQYYREEENGRGNFPPRFSGLQFPNYSSELNVNALELDDSALYLCASSFGGLAGSEQFFGPGTRLTVL.